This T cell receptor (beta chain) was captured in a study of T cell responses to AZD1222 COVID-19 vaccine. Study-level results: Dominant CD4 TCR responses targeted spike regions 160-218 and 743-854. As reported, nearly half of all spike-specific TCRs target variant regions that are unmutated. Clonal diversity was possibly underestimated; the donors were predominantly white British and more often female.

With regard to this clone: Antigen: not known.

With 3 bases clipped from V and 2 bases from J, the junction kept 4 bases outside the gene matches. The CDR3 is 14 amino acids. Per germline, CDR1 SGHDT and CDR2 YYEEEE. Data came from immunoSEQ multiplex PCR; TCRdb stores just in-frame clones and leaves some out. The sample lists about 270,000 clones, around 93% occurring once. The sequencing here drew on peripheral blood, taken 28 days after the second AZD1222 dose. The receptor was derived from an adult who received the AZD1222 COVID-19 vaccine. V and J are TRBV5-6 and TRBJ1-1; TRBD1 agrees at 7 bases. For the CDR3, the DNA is TGTGCCAGCAGCTCCCGGGACAGCAACACTGAAGCTTTCTTT. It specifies CASSSRDSNTEAFF.